These 24 T cell receptor beta chains were all obtained from the same sample, sequenced in a study of shared clonotypes between healthy human individuals. Only in-frame clones appear in the TCRdb table, and some are missing; sequencing was by immunoSEQ multiplex PCR. The sample contains about 380,000 clones, about 96% of which appear only once. Sequenced sample: memory CD8+ T cells sorted from blood. Subset denoted: CD45RO+ cells pooled with CCR7-negative TemRA cells. The receptors were sampled from a man under 40 in good health.

This sequence joins TRBV6-5 and TRBJ2-1; D remains ambiguous. Germline assignment: CDR1 MNHEY and CDR2 SVGAGI. Trimming stripped 5 bases from V and 12 bases from J, with 17 bases between. This CDR3 spans 13 amino acids. CDR3 protein: CASSPPGWVGQFF. DNA of the CDR3: TGTGCCAGCAGTCCTCCCGGGTGGGTGGGGCAGTTCTTC.

CDR3 in DNA: TGTGCCAGCAGCTCCCAGCGGGAGTGGAGCGAGCAGTACTTC. Translated: CASSSQREWSEQYF. This sequence joins TRBV13 and TRBJ2-7; 8 bases agree with TRBD2. This CDR3 comprises 14 residues. Germline V lookup: CDR1 PRHDT, CDR2 FYEKMQ (reference sequence). V shed 4 bases and J 6 bases; nucleotides not matched to a gene: 8.

The genes are TRBV6-1 and TRBJ1-2; unclear D gene. The CDR3 is 15 residues long. Germline V gene lookup returns CDR1 MNHNS and CDR2 SASEGT. V shed 2 bases and J shed 4 bases, with 14 bases lying between them. The CDR3 DNA sequence: TGTGCCAGCAGTGAACTCCCTCTGGCCGTCTATGGCTACACCTTC. Protein product: CASSELPLAVYGYTF.

J is TRBJ1-1 and V is TRBV27; 8 nucleotides align to TRBD1. The V segment lost 7 bases and the J segment 8 bases; nucleotides outside the gene matches: 12. The CDR3 is 14 residues long. In germline, CDR1 is MNHEY, CDR2 SMNVEV (reference sequence). The chain's CDR3 is CASTRTSGDREAFF. CDR3 nucleotide sequence: TGTGCCAGCACTCGGACGAGTGGGGACAGGGAAGCTTTCTTT.

The chain recombines TRBV19 with TRBJ2-7; 9 bases fit TRBD2. Germline CDR1 reads LNHDA; CDR2 reads SQIVND (reference sequence). The V gene end was trimmed by 2 bases and the J gene end by 2 bases; junction bases not matched to a gene: 4. This CDR3 spans 15 amino acids. This CDR3 is CASSITSGLTYEQYF. The CDR3 nucleotides read TGTGCCAGTAGTATAACTAGCGGGCTTACCTACGAGCAGTACTTC.

Concerning this clone: Other nucleotide sequences from this sample produce the same CDR3. The J gene is TRBJ2-3, the V gene TRBV5-1; D not certain. This CDR3 is built from 13 residues. Trimming took off 0 bases at V and 0 bases at J, with 2 bases between the two ends. CDR1 and CDR2 (germline): SGHRS, YFSETQ. CDR3 region: CASSLDSTDTQYF. The CDR3 DNA follows: TGCGCCAGCAGCTTGGATAGCACAGATACGCAGTATTTT.

The chain has TRBV5-6 and TRBJ2-1; 8 bases line up with TRBD2. V lost 4 bases and J lost 4; bases outside the gene matches: 7. CDR1 is SGHDT and CDR2 is YYEEEE in the germline V gene. CDR3 length: 15 amino acids. In DNA, the CDR3 is TGTGCCAGCAGCCCGGGACTAGGTCTTTACAATGAGCAGTTCTTC. It encodes CASSPGLGLYNEQFF.

V and J are TRBV9 and TRBJ2-7; 7 bases map to TRBD1. This CDR3 spans 12 amino acids. V shed 4 bases and J 6 bases; nucleotides not matched to a gene: 4. CDR1 is SGDLS and CDR2 is YYNGEE in the germline V gene. The DNA for the CDR3 is TGTGCCAGCAGCCAGAACAGGGGCGAGCAGTACTTC. This encodes CASSQNRGEQYF.

The chain employs TRBV7-9 and TRBJ1-5, with 8 bases matching TRBD1. CDR1 is SEHNR, CDR2 FQNEAQ, per germline (reference sequence). CDR3 length equals 14 residues. The V gene end was trimmed by 5 bases and the J gene end by 7 bases; junction bases not matched to a gene: 7. CDR3 sequence: CASSRTGRGQPQHF. The DNA of the CDR3 is TGTGCCAGCAGCCGGACAGGGAGAGGACAGCCCCAGCATTTT.

The J gene is TRBJ2-1, the V gene TRBV1; TRBD2, the table's D call, lacks a check against the DNA. TRBV1 is classified as a pseudogene. The CDR3 runs 16 residues. This CDR3 is CTSSQDPGRRYNEQFF. The CDR3 coding sequence is TGCACCAGCAGCCAAGATCCCGGGAGGAGGTACAATGAGCAGTTCTTC.

This chain links TRBV5-6 with TRBJ2-5; TRBD2 agrees at 7 bases. The CDR3 contains 14 residues. J was trimmed by 2 bases and V by 1 base; bases with no gene match: 2. Germline-derived CDR1 and CDR2 are SGHDT and YYEEEE. The CDR3 loop is CASSLIGRQETQYF. The CDR3, as DNA: TGTGCCAGCAGCTTGATCGGGAGGCAAGAGACCCAGTACTTC.

The chain carries TRBV9 and TRBJ2-7, with D maybe TRBD2 (5 bases). V was shortened by 0 bases and J by 3 bases, with 13 bases between the two germline ends. Germline values: CDR1 SGDLS, CDR2 YYNGEE. The CDR3 loop spans 15 amino acids. Here the CDR3 reads CASSVAGEGVYEQYF. CDR3 nucleotides: TGTGCCAGCAGCGTAGCAGGAGAGGGTGTCTACGAGCAGTACTTC.

In DNA form, the CDR3 reads TGTGCCTGGGGGGCCTCTAGGGTGCAGTTCTTC. This codes for CAWGASRVQFF. The chain recombines TRBV30 with TRBJ2-1, with a weak D call TRBD1 (5 bases). The ends were cut back, 5 bases at V and 12 bases at J, with 14 bases in the middle. The CDR3 loop spans 11 amino acids. CDR1 and CDR2 from the germline V gene are GTSNPN and SVGIG (reference sequence).

The chain recombines TRBV30 with TRBJ1-1, with D possibly TRBD1 on 6 matching bases. The V end was cut by 2 bases, the J end by 6 bases, with 16 bases between. Germline V CDR1 and CDR2: GTSNPN, SVGIG (reference sequence). The CDR3 runs 14 residues. CDR3 sequence (DNA): TGTGCCTGGAGTCGGGGGGGGCTGTTCCCTGAAGCTTTCTTT. Protein: CAWSRGGLFPEAFF.

DNA for the CDR3: TGTGCCAGCAGTCCCCGGATTAGCACAGATACGCAGTATTTT. Translating it yields CASSPRISTDTQYF. The rearrangement joins TRBV27 to TRBJ2-3; no reliable D call. This CDR3 spans 14 amino acids. Trimming pared 5 bases from V and 0 bases from J, leaving 9 bases between. Germline-derived CDR1 and CDR2 are MNHEY and SMNVEV (reference sequence).

This sequence joins TRBV7-9 and TRBJ1-5, with D unclear. Trimming removed 5 bases from V and 0 bases from J, with 8 bases in between. The CDR3 runs to 14 residues. Germline lookup yields CDR1 SEHNR and CDR2 FQNEAQ (reference sequence). CDR3 sequence (DNA): TGTGCCAGCAGCAGCGGGGTTAGCAATCAGCCCCAGCATTTT. Protein: CASSSGVSNQPQHF.

The V call is TRBV6-5, the J call TRBJ1-1; D is unclear. Trimming left V 5 bases short and J 3 bases short, with 7 bases between. CDR1 is MNHEY and CDR2 is SVGAGI in the germline V gene. The CDR3 extends over 12 amino acids. Here the CDR3 reads CASSPGYTEAFF. The CDR3 nucleotides are TGTGCCAGCAGTCCGGGGTACACTGAAGCTTTCTTT.

This clone was seen just once. The chain carries TRBV18 and TRBJ2-7, with D possibly TRBD1 on 5 matching bases. The germline V gene has CDR1 KGHSH and CDR2 LQKENI. The CDR3 is 16 amino acids. With 4 bases removed from V and 2 bases from J, the gap between germline ends came to 18 bases. The DNA of the CDR3 is TGTGCCAGCTCACTTAAGACAGTCGCCGATCCCTACGAGCAGTACTTC. It translates to CASSLKTVADPYEQYF.

The rearrangement joins TRBV5-8 to TRBJ2-3; 10 nucleotides agree with TRBD2. Trimming at V came to 4 bases and at J to 1 base, leaving 6 bases not matched to a gene. The CDR3 is made up of 16 amino acids. Germline V gene lookup returns CDR1 SGHTS and CDR2 YDEGEE. CDR3 sequence reads: CASSRTGTSGTDTQYF. The CDR3 DNA reads TGTGCCAGCAGCCGGACCGGGACTAGCGGCACAGATACGCAGTATTTT.

The V gene is TRBV5-4, the J gene TRBJ2-1; the D is unclear. V was shortened by 5 bases and J by 5 bases, with 17 bases between the two germline ends. The CDR3 is 15 amino acids. Per germline, CDR1 SGHNT and CDR2 YYREEE (reference sequence). CDR3 sequence reads: CASRSLGDGDNEQFF. For the CDR3, the DNA is TGTGCCAGCAGGTCCCTTGGGGATGGGGACAATGAGCAGTTCTTC. The variable domain in full, completed from reference TRBV5-4 and TRBJ2-1, reads ETGVTQSPTHLIKTRGQQVTLRCSSQSGHNTVSWYQQALGQGPQFIFQYYREEENGRGNFPPRFSGLQFPNYSSELNVNALELDDSALYLCASRSLGDGDNEQFFGPGTRLTVL.

CDR3 amino acids: CASSAGTEAFF. The DNA for the CDR3 is TGTGCCAGCAGTGCCGGCACTGAAGCTTTCTTT. This chain uses TRBV25-1 with TRBJ1-1; D gene uncertain. Germline V gives CDR1 MGHDK, CDR2 SYGVNS. With 4 bases removed from V and 4 bases from J, the gap between germline ends came to 4 bases. This CDR3 is built from 11 residues.

This clone was found once. CDR3 DNA sequence: TGTGCCCGCCAGGGGGCAGATACGCAGTATTTT. It yields the protein CARQGADTQYF. This chain uses TRBV10-3 with TRBJ2-3; 7 positions agree with TRBD1. Germline CDR1 and CDR2: ENHRY and SYGVKD. With 11 bases clipped from V and 4 bases from J, the junction kept 3 bases outside the gene matches. The length of the CDR3 is 11 residues.

The rearrangement links TRBV6-5 to TRBJ2-7, with no clear D. CDR3 size: 15 residues. V was shortened by 2 bases and J by 2 bases, with 13 bases between the two germline ends. Germline V gives CDR1 MNHEY, CDR2 SVGAGI. The CDR3 region is CASSYGLTTPYEQYF. The CDR3 nucleotides are TGTGCCAGCAGTTACGGCCTCACTACACCCTACGAGCAGTACTTC.

This chain uses TRBV10-3 with TRBJ1-5, with 7 bases aligning to TRBD1. CDR3 size: 17 residues. The V gene end was trimmed by 4 bases and the J gene end by 2 bases; junction bases not matched to a gene: 11. Germline values: CDR1 ENHRY, CDR2 SYGVKD. The CDR3 nucleotides read TGTGCCATCAGTGTCCGTCCGAGCCAGGGGGGCAATCAGCCCCAGCATTTT. Translating it yields CAISVRPSQGGNQPQHF.